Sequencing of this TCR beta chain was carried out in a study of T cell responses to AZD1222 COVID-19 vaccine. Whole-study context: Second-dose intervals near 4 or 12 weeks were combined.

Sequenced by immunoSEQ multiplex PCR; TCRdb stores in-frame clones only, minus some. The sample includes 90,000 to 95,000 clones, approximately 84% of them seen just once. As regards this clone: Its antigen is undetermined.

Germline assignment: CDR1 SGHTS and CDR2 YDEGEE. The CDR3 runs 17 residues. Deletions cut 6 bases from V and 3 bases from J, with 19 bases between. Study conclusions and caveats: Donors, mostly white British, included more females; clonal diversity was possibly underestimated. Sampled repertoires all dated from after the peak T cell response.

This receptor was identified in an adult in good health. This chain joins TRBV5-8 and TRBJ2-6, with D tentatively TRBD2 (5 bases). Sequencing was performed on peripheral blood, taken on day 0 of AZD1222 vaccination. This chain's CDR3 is CASIQFFAGGGANVLTF. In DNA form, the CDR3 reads TGTGCCAGCATCCAATTTTTCGCGGGCGGTGGGGCCAACGTCCTGACTTTC.